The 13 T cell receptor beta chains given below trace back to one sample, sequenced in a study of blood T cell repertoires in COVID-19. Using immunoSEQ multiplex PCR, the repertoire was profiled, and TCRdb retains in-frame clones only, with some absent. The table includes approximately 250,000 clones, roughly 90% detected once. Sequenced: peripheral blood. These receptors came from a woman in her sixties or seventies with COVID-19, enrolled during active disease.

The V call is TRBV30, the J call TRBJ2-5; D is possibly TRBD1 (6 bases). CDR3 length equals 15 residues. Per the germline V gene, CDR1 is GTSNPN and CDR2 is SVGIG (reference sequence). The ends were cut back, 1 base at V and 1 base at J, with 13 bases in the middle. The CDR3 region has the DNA TGTGCCTGGAGTGCGGTATGGGGGCCCCAAGAGACCCAGTACTTC. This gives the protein CAWSAVWGPQETQYF.

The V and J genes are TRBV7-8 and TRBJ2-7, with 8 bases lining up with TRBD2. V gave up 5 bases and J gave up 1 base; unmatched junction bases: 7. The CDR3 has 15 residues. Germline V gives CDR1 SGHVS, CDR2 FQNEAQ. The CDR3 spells CASSPRGDLSYEQYF. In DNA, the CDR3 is TGTGCCAGCAGCCCGCGGGGGGACTTATCCTACGAGCAGTACTTC.

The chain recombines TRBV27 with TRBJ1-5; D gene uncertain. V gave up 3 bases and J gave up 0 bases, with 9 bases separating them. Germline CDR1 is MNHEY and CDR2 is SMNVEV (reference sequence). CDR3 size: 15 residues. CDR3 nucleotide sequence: TGTGCCAGCAGTTTGTGGGGAGATAGCAATCAGCCCCAGCATTTT. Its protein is CASSLWGDSNQPQHF.

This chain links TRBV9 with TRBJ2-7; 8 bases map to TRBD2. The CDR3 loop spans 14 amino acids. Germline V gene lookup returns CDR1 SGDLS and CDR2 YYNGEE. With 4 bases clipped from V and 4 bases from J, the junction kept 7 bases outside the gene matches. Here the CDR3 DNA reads TGTGCCAGCAGCCGTGTCAGCGGGGGATACGAGCAGTACTTC. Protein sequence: CASSRVSGGYEQYF.

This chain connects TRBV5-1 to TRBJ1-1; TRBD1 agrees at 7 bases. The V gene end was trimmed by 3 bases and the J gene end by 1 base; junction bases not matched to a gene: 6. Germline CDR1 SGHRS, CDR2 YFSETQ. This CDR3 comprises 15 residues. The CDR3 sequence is CASSSNRGQNTEAFF. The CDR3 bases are TGCGCCAGCAGCTCCAACAGGGGCCAGAACACTGAAGCTTTCTTT. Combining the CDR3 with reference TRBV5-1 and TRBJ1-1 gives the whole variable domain KAGVTQTPRYLIKTRGQQVTLSCSPISGHRSVSWYQQTPGQGLQFLFEYFSETQRNKGNFPGRFSGRQFSNSRSEMNVSTLELGDSALYLCASSSNRGQNTEAFFGQGTRLTVV.

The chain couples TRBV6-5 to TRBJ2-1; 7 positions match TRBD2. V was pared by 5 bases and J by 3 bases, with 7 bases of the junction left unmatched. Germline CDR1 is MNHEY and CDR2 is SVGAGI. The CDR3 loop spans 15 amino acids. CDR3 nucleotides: TGTGCCAGCAGTCCGCTCCGGGGGGACTACAATGAGCAGTTCTTC. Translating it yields CASSPLRGDYNEQFF.

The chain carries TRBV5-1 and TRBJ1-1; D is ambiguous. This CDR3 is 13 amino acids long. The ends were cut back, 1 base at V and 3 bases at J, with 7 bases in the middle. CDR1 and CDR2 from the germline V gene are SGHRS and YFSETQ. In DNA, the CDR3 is TGCGCCAGCAGCTTGTCAGATCACACTGAAGCTTTCTTT. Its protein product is CASSLSDHTEAFF.

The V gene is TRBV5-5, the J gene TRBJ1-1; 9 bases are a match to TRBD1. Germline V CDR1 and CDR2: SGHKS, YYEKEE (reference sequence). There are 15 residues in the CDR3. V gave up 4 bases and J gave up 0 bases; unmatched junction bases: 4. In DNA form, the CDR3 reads TGTGCCAGCAGCCGCACAGGGGGCATGAACACTGAAGCTTTCTTT. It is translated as CASSRTGGMNTEAFF. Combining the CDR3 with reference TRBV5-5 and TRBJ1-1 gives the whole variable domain DAGVTQSPTHLIKTRGQQVTLRCSPISGHKSVSWYQQVLGQGPQFIFQYYEKEERGRGNFPDRFSARQFPNYSSELNVNALLLGDSALYLCASSRTGGMNTEAFFGQGTRLTVV.

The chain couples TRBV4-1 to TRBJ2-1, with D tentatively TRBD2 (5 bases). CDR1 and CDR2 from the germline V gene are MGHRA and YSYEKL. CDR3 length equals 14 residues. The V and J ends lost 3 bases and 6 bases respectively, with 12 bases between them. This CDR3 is CASSHGILTNEQFF. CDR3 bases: TGCGCCAGCAGCCACGGGATACTAACCAATGAGCAGTTCTTC.

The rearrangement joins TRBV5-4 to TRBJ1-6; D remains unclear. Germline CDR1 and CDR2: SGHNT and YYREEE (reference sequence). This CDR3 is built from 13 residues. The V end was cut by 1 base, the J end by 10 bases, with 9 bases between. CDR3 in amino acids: CASSLSGYSPLHF. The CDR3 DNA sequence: TGTGCCAGCAGCTTGTCGGGTTACTCACCCCTCCACTTT.

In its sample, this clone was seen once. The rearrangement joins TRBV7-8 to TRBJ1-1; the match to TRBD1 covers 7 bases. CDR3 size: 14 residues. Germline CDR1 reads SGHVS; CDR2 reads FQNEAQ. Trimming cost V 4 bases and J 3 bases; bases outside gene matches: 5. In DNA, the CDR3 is TGTGCCAGCAGCTCCAGGGGGATGGACACTGAAGCTTTCTTT. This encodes CASSSRGMDTEAFF.

The CDR3 DNA follows: TGTGCCATCAAGCCCGGGGGGGCAGATACGCAGTATTTT. Amino acid sequence: CAIKPGGADTQYF. The chain links TRBV10-3 to TRBJ2-3, with 8 bases aligning to TRBD2. V was pared by 7 bases and J by 4 bases, with 4 bases of the junction left unmatched. Germline CDR1 and CDR2: ENHRY and SYGVKD. This CDR3 comprises 13 residues.

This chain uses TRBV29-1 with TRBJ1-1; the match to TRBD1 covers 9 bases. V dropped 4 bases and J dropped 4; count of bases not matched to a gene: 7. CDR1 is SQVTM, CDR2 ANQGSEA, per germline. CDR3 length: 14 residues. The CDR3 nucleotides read TGCAGCGTTGCCCTTCAGACAGGGGGCACTGAAGCTTTCTTT. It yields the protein CSVALQTGGTEAFF.